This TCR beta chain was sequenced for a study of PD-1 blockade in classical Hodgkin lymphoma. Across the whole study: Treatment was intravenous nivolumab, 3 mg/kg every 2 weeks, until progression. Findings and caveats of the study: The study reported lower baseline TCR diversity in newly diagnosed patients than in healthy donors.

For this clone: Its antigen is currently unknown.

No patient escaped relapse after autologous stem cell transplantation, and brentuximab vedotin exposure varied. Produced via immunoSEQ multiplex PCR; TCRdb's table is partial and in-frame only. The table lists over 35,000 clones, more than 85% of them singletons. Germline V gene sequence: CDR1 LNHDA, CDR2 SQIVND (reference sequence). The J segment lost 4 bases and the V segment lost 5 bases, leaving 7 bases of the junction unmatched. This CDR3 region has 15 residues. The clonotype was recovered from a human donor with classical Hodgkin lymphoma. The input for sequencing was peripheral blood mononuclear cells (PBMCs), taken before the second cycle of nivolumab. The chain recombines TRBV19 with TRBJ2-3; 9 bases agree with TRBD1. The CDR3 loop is CASSVPGQGSDTQYF. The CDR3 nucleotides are TGTGCCAGTAGTGTCCCGGGACAGGGCTCAGATACGCAGTATTTT.